Listed below are T cell receptor beta chains from one sample, sequenced in a study of blood T cell repertoires in COVID-19. Sequencing was performed with immunoSEQ multiplex PCR; in TCRdb, only in-frame clones are kept and a portion is missing. The sample lists 200,000 or so clones; roughly 81% were seen once. The sequencing sample was made of peripheral blood. These receptors originate from an elderly woman with COVID-19, enrolled during active disease. Each CDR3 is given with its conserved first and last residue. The D gene is left open where the match is weak. Not every row has a clone size; where given, it reads once, few, many or a size class.

clone size	V gene	D gene	J gene	CDR3 protein	CDR3 DNA
once	TRBV7-9	TRBD1	TRBJ1-6	CASSSTWEQGSNSPLHF	TGTGCCAGCAGCTCCACTTGGGAACAGGGGTCTAATTCACCCCTCCACTTT
NA	TRBV27	NA	TRBJ2-2	CASSLGDPGELFF	TGTGCCAGCAGTTTGGGCGATCCCGGGGAGCTGTTTTTT
NA	TRBV6-1	NA	TRBJ1-5	CASSEGSQDQPQHF	TGTGCCAGCAGTGAAGGGTCACAGGATCAGCCCCAGCATTTT
NA	TRBV4-2	TRBD2	TRBJ2-6	CASSQATSGGFSGANVLTF	TGTGCCAGCAGCCAAGCGACTAGCGGGGGGTTCTCTGGGGCCAACGTCCTGACTTTC
NA	TRBV3-1/TRBV3-2	NA	TRBJ1-2	CASSQGPAGNYGYTF	TGTGCCAGCAGCCAAGGTCCGGCAGGGAACTATGGCTACACCTTC
NA	TRBV30	NA	TRBJ1-1	CAWGETRDTEAFF	TGTGCCTGGGGGGAGACCCGGGACACTGAAGCTTTCTTT
NA	TRBV19	TRBD1	TRBJ2-2	CASSPKTGLITGELFF	TGTGCCAGTAGTCCTAAGACAGGGCTGATCACCGGGGAGCTGTTTTTT
NA	TRBV5-1	NA	TRBJ2-7	CASSFTGAYEQYF	TGCGCCAGCAGCTTTACGGGAGCCTACGAGCAGTACTTC
NA	TRBV11-1	TRBD2	TRBJ2-5	CASSLGAGEPETQYF	TGTGCCAGCAGCTTAGGCGCGGGGGAACCAGAGACCCAGTACTTC
few	TRBV6-2/TRBV6-3	TRBD2	TRBJ2-1	CASSYSWTSGGPRNNEQFF	TGTGCCAGCAGTTACTCCTGGACTAGCGGGGGCCCCAGGAACAATGAGCAGTTCTTC
NA	TRBV19	NA	TRBJ2-7	CASSIRGGQGFEQYF	TGTGCCAGTAGTATTCGGGGGGGACAGGGCTTCGAGCAGTACTTC
NA	TRBV9	NA	TRBJ1-2	CASSPWGVVYGYTF	TGTGCCAGCAGCCCATGGGGGGTAGTCTATGGCTACACCTTC
NA	TRBV7-6	NA	TRBJ2-1	CASAQGSYNEQFF	TGTGCCAGCGCGCAGGGCTCCTACAATGAGCAGTTCTTC
NA	TRBV20-1	NA	TRBJ2-5	CSAFQGETQYF	TGCAGTGCCTTTCAGGGGGAGACCCAGTACTTC
NA	TRBV30	NA	TRBJ1-5	CAWSDSVNQPQHF	TGTGCCTGGAGCGACTCGGTCAATCAGCCCCAGCATTTT
once	TRBV7-2	NA	TRBJ1-2	CASSPDRQAIYGYTF	TGTGCCAGCAGCCCAGACCGGCAGGCCATCTATGGCTACACCTTC
NA	TRBV19	NA	TRBJ2-2	CASSIVLRDTGELFF	TGTGCCAGTAGTATAGTCCTCAGGGACACCGGGGAGCTGTTTTTT
NA	TRBV11-2	TRBD1	TRBJ1-2	CASSLGTGYFDTF	TGTGCCAGCAGTTTAGGGACAGGGTACTTCGACACCTTC
few	TRBV11-2	TRBD1	TRBJ1-2	CASSLAGGGVDYGYTF	TGTGCCAGCAGCTTAGCAGGGGGAGGTGTTGACTATGGCTACACCTTC
NA	TRBV10-3	TRBD1	TRBJ2-1	CAIGGTGAGEQFF	TGTGCCATCGGTGGGACAGGGGCGGGCGAGCAGTTCTTC
NA	TRBV28	TRBD1	TRBJ1-6	CASSLGQDNSPLHF	TGTGCCAGCAGTTTGGGACAGGACAATTCACCCCTCCACTTT
NA	TRBV7-9	TRBD2	TRBJ2-7	CASSALAGGLYEQYF	TGTGCCAGCAGCGCTCTAGCGGGAGGTCTCTACGAGCAGTACTTC
NA	TRBV28	NA	TRBJ2-5	CASSLAGKETQYF	TGTGCCAGCAGTTTAGCGGGAAAAGAGACCCAGTACTTC
once	TRBV27	NA	TRBJ2-6	CASSLGRSGANVLTF	TGTGCCAGCAGTTTAGGGAGAAGTGGGGCCAACGTCCTGACTTTC
NA	TRBV7-6	TRBD1	TRBJ2-2	CASSAGTGNTGELFF	TGTGCCAGCAGCGCGGGGACAGGAAACACCGGGGAGCTGTTTTTT